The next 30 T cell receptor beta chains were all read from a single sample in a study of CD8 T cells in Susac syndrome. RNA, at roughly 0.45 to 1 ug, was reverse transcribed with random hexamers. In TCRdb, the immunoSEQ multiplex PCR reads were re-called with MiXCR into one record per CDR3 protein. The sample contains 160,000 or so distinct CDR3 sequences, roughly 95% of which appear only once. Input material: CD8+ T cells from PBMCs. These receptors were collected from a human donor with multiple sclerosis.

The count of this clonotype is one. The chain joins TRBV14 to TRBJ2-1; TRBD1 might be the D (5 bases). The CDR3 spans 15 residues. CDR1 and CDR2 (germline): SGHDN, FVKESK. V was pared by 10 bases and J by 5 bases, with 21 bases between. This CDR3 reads CATMNGRDNHNEQFF. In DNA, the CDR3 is TGTGCCACCATGAACGGCAGGGATAACCACAATGAGCAGTTCTTC.

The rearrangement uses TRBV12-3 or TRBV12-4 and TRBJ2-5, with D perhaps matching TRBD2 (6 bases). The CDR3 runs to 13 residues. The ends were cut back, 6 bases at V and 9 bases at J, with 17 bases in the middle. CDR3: CASSPLGLAAQYF. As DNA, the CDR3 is TGTGCCAGCAGCCCCCTGGGACTGGCGGCCCAGTACTTC.

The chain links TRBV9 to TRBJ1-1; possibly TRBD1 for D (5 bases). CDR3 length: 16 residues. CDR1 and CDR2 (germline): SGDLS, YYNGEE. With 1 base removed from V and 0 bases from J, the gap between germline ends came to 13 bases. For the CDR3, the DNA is TGTGCCAGCAGCGTAACCCCGGGGCGGTTGAACACTGAAGCTTTCTTT. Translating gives CASSVTPGRLNTEAFF.

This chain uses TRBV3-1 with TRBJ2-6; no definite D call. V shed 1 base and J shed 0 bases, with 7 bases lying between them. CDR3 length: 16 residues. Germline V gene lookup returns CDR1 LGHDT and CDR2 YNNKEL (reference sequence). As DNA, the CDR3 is TGTGCCAGCAGCCAAGGACAACACTCTGGGGCCAACGTCCTGACTTTC. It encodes CASSQGQHSGANVLTF.

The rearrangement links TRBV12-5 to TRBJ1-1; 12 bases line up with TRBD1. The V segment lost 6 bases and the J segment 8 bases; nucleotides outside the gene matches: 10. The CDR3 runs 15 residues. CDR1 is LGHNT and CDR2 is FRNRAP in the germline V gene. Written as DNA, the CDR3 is TGTGCTAGTGGAGAACCGGGACAGGGGGCCTGGGAAGCTTTCTTT. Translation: CASGEPGQGAWEAFF.

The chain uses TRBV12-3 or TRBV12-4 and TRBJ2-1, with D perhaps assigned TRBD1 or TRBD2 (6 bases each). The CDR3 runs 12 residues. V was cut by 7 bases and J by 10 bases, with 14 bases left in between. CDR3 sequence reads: CASIAPGAEQFF. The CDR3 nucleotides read TGTGCCAGCATCGCACCGGGGGCGGAGCAGTTCTTC.

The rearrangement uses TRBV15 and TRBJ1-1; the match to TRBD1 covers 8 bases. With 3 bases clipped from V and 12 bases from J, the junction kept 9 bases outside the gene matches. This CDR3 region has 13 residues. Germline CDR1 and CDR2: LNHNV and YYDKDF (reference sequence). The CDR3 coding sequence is TGTGCCACCAGCAGCCCTGGACAGGGTGGGTCTTTCTTT. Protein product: CATSSPGQGGSFF. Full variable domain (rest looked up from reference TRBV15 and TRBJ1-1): DAMVIQNPRYQVTQFGKPVTLSCSQTLNHNVMYWYQQKSSQAPKLLFHYYDKDFNNEADTPDNFQSRRPNTSFCFLDIRSPGLGDTAMYLCATSSPGQGGSFFGQGTRLTVV.

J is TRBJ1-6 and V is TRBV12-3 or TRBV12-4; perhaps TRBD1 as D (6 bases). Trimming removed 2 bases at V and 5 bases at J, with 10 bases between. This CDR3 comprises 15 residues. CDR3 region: CASSLQGLDNSPLHF. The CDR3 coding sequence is TGTGCCAGCAGTTTACAGGGGTTAGATAATTCACCCCTCCACTTT.

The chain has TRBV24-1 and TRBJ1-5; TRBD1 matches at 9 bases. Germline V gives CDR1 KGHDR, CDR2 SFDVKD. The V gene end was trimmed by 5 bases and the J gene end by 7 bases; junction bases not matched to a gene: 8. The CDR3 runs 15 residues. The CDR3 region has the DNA TGTGCCACCAGTGTTCCCGGACAGGGGAGACAGCCCCAGCATTTT. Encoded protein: CATSVPGQGRQPQHF.

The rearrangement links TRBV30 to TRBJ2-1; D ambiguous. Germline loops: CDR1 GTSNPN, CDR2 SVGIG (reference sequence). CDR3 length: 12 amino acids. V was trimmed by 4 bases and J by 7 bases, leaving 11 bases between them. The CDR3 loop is CAWNTRSNEQFF. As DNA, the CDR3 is TGTGCCTGGAACACCCGGTCGAATGAGCAGTTCTTC.

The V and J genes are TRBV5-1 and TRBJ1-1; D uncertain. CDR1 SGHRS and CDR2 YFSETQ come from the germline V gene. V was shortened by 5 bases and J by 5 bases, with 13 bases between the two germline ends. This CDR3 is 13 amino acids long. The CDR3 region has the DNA TGCGCCAGCAGGGTAACCGAGGCGACTGAAGCTTTCTTT. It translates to CASRVTEATEAFF.

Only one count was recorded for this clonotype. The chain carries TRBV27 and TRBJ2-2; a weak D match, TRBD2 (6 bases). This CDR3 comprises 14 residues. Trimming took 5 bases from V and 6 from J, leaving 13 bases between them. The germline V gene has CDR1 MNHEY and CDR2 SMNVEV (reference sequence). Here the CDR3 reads CASSPGGFSGELFF. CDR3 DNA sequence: TGTGCCAGCAGTCCTGGGGGGTTTTCCGGGGAGCTGTTTTTT.

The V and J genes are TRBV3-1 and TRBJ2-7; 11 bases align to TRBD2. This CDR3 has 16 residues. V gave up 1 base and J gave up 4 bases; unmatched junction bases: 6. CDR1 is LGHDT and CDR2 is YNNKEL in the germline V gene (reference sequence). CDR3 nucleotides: TGTGCCAGCAGCCAAGGAACTAGCGGGGGAAAATACGAGCAGTACTTC. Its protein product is CASSQGTSGGKYEQYF.

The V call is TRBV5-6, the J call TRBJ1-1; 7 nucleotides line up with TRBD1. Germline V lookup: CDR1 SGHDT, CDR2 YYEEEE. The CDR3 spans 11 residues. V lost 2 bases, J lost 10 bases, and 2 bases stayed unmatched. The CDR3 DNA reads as TGTGCCAGCAGCTTAACAGGGGTAGCTTTCTTT. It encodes CASSLTGVAFF.

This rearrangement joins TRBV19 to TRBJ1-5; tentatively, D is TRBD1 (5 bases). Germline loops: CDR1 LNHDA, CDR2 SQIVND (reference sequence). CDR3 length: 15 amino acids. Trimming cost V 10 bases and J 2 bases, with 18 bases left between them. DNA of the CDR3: TGTGCCACCCGTGAATACCTAGGGGGCAATCAGCCCCAGCATTTT. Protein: CATREYLGGNQPQHF.

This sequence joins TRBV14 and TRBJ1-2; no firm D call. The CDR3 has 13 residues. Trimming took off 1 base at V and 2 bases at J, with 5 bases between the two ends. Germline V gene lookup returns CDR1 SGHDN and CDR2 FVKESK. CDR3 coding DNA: TGTGCCAGCAGCCAAGGTCCGAACTATGGCTACACCTTC. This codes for CASSQGPNYGYTF.

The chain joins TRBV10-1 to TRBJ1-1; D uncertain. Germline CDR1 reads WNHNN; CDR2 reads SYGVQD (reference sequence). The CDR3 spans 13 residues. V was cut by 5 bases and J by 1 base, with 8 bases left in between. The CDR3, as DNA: TGCGCCAGCAGTACCGGACCGAACACTGAAGCTTTCTTT. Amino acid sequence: CASSTGPNTEAFF.

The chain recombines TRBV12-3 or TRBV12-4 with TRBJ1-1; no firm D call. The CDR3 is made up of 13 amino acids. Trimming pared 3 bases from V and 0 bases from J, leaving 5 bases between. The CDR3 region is CASSFTVNTEAFF. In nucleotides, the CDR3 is TGTGCCAGCAGTTTCACGGTGAACACTGAAGCTTTCTTT.

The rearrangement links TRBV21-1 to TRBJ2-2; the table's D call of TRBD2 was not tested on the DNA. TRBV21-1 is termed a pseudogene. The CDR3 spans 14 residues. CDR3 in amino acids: CASRRDSDTGELFF. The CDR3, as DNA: TGTGCCAGCCGTCGGGACTCTGACACCGGGGAGCTGTTTTTT.

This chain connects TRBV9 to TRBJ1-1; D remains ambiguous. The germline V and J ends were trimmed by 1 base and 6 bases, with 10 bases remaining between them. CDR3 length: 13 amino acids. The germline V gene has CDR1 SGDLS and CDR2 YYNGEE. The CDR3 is CASSVMDAAEAFF. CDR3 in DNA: TGTGCCAGCAGCGTAATGGACGCGGCTGAAGCTTTCTTT.

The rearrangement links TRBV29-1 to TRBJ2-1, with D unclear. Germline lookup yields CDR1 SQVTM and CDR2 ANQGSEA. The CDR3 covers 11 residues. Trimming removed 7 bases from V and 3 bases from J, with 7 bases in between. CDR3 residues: CSGYLYNEQFF. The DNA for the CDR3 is TGCAGCGGTTACCTCTACAATGAGCAGTTCTTC.

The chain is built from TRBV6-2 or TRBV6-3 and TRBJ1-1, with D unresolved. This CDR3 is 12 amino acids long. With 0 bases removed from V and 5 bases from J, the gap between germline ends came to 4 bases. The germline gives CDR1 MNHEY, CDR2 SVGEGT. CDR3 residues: CASSYSTTEAFF. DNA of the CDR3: TGTGCCAGCAGTTACTCAACGACTGAAGCTTTCTTT.

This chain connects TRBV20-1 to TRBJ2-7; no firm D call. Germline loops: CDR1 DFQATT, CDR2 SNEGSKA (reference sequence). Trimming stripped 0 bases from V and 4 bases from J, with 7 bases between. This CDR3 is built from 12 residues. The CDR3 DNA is TGCAGTGCTAGAGATGACGGGTACGAGCAGTACTTC. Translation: CSARDDGYEQYF.

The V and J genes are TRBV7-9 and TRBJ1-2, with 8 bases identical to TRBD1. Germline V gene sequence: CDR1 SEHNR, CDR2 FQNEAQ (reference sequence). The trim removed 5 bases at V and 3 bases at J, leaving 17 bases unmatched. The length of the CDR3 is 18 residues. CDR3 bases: TGTGCCAGCAGCGTCCCCCGGGACAGGCGATTTGGAGACTATGGCTACACCTTC. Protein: CASSVPRDRRFGDYGYTF.

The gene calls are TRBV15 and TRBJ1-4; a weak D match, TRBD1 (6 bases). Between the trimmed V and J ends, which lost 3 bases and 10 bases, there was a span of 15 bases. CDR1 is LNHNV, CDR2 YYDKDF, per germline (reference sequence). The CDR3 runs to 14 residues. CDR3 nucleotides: TGTGCCACCAGCAGGAATGGGGGGGGCGGAAAACTGTTTTTT. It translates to CATSRNGGGGKLFF.

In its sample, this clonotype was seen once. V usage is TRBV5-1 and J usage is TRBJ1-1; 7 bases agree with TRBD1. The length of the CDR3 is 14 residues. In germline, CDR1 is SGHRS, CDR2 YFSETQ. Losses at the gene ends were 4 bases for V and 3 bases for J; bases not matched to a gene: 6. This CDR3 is CASSADRSYTEAFF. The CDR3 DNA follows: TGCGCCAGCAGCGCGGACAGGAGTTACACTGAAGCTTTCTTT.

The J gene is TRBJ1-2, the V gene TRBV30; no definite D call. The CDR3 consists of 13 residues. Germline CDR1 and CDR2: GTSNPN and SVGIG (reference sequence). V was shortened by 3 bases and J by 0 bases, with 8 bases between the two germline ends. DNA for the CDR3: TGTGCCTGGAGCGGCACGTCTAACTATGGCTACACCTTC. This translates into CAWSGTSNYGYTF.

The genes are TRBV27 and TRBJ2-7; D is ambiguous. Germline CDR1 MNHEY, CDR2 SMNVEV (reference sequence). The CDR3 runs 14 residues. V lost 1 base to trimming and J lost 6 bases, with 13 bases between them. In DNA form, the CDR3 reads TGTGCCAGCAGTTTATTAATCAAGAATAGCGAGCAGTACTTC. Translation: CASSLLIKNSEQYF.

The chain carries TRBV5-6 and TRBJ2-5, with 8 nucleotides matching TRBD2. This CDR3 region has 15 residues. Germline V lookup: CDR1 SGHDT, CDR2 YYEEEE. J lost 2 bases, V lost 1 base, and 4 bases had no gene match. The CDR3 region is CASSLSSGAQETQYF. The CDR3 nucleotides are TGTGCCAGCAGCTTGAGTAGCGGGGCTCAAGAGACCCAGTACTTC.

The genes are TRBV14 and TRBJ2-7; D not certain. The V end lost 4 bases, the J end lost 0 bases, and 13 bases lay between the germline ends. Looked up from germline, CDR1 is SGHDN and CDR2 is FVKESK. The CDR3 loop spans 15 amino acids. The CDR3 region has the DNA TGTGCCAGCAGCCTTGCGGCTTCGGCCTCCTACGAGCAGTACTTC. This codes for CASSLAASASYEQYF.